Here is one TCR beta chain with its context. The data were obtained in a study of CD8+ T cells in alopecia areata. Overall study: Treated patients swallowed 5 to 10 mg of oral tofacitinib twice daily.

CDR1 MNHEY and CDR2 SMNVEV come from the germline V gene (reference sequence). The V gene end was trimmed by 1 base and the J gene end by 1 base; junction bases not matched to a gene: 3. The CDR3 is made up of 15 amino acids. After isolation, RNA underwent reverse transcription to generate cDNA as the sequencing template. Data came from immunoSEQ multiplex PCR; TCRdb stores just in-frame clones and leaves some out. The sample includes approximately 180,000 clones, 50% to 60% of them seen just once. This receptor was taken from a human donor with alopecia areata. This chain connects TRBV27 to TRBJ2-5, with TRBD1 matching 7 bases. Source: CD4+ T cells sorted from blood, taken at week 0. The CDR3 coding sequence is TGTGCCAGCAGTTTATTCCGGACAGGCCAAGAGACCCAGTACTTC. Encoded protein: CASSLFRTGQETQYF.